This entry lists 28 T cell receptor beta chains sequenced from one sample in a study of T cells in Graves' hyperthyroidism and ophthalmopathy (dated by TCRdb to the late 2010s). The library relied on multiplex PCR. Sequencing used an Illumina HiSeq 2000. The TCR beta CDR3 regions were amplified from the RNA transcripts. The first round of RT-PCR for the TCR CDR3 was performed with the HTBI primer set and the Qiagen OneStep RT-PCR kit. TCRdb cleaned the public reads at Q25 with fastp, built clones with MiXCR and kept in-frame beta chains. Each CDR3 protein appears once, grouped with its most common genes and DNA. Across this sample there are 330,000 or so distinct CDR3 sequences, with 15% to 20% seen only once. Of the sample, around 15% is held by the ten largest clones. Sequencing used blood. These receptors originate from a woman aged 40 to 50 with Graves' ophthalmopathy.

The table lists this clonotype with many counts. The chain uses TRBV30 and TRBJ1-5; D might be TRBD1 (5 bases). CDR3 length equals 14 residues. The V and J ends lost 4 bases and 5 bases respectively, with 15 bases between them. CDR1 and CDR2 (germline): GTSNPN, SVGIG (reference sequence). Written as DNA, the CDR3 is TGTGCCTGGACGAATAGGCAGGGTGATCAGCCCCAGCATTTT. Translating it yields CAWTNRQGDQPQHF.

This clonotype was found many times. This chain joins TRBV7-6 and TRBJ2-5; D might be TRBD2 (5 bases). The CDR3 has 15 residues. Between the trimmed V and J ends, which lost 1 base and 3 bases, there was a span of 12 bases. Germline V gives CDR1 SGHVS, CDR2 FNYEAQ. The CDR3 coding sequence is TGTGCCAGCAGCTTAGGGGGAGCGCGCGAAGAGACCCAGTACTTC. The encoded protein is CASSLGGAREETQYF. Full variable domain (outside the CDR3, taken from reference TRBV7-6 and TRBJ2-5): GAGVSQSPRYKVTKRGQDVALRCDPISGHVSLYWYRQALGQGPEFLTYFNYEAQQDKSGLPNDRFSAERPEGSISTLTIQRTEQRDSAMYRCASSLGGAREETQYFGPGTRLLVL.

In this sample, this clonotype turned up a few times. This rearrangement joins TRBV6-1 to TRBJ2-7, with 10 bases identical to TRBD2. The trim removed 7 bases at V and 7 bases at J, leaving 16 bases unmatched. In germline, CDR1 is MNHNS, CDR2 SASEGT. The CDR3 runs 16 residues. CDR3 protein: CASTEVHVLAGDEQYF. The CDR3 DNA sequence: TGTGCCAGCACCGAGGTTCACGTCCTAGCGGGAGATGAGCAGTACTTC.

The chain is built from TRBV9 and TRBJ2-7; TRBD1 matches at 10 bases. Germline CDR1 and CDR2: SGDLS and YYNGEE. The CDR3 contains 15 residues. The V gene end was trimmed by 2 bases and the J gene end by 2 bases; junction bases not matched to a gene: 4. The chain's CDR3 is CASSVSGQGPYEQYF. The CDR3 coding sequence is TGTGCCAGCAGCGTTTCGGGACAGGGGCCCTACGAGCAGTACTTC.

The chain has TRBV5-1 and TRBJ2-2, with 8 bases lining up with TRBD2. Germline CDR1 and CDR2: SGHRS and YFSETQ. With V trimmed by 1 base and J by 0 bases, 5 bases remained unmatched. This CDR3 is 17 amino acids long. CDR3 protein: CASSLNGGASNTGELFF. Here the CDR3 DNA reads TGCGCCAGCAGCTTGAACGGGGGGGCTTCGAACACCGGGGAGCTGTTTTTT.

This clonotype occurred many times. The chain employs TRBV5-1 and TRBJ2-7, with D tentatively TRBD1 or TRBD2 (5 bases each). This CDR3 contains 15 residues. Trimming took 0 bases from V and 0 from J, leaving 10 bases between them. Germline CDR1 and CDR2: SGHRS and YFSETQ. CDR3: CASSLEGPSSYEQYF. CDR3 nucleotide sequence: TGCGCCAGCAGCTTGGAGGGACCGAGCTCCTACGAGCAGTACTTC.

In the case of this clonotype: Just one base apart from a much larger clone, this may be a read error. V gene TRBV10-3 combines with J gene TRBJ2-5, with D possibly matching TRBD1 (5 bases). Trimming shortened V by 8 bases and J by 1 base, and 11 bases separated the two germline ends. This CDR3 is built from 13 residues. CDR1 ENHRY and CDR2 SYGVKD come from the germline V gene. As DNA, the CDR3 is TGTGCCATCCAGGTCAGGGTCCAAGAGACCCAGTACTTC. Translated, it gives CAIQVRVQETQYF.

This clonotype was observed many times. The V and J genes are TRBV30 and TRBJ1-2, with 7 nucleotides matching TRBD1. V lost 5 bases and J lost 3; bases outside the gene matches: 9. The germline CDR1 and CDR2 sequences are GTSNPN and SVGIG (reference sequence). The CDR3 contains 14 residues. CDR3 sequence (DNA): TGTGCCTGGGCTCCTACGACAGGGTACTATGGCTACACCTTC. It yields the protein CAWAPTTGYYGYTF.

The rearrangement joins TRBV12-3 or TRBV12-4 to TRBJ2-7, with D unclear. The CDR3 runs to 10 residues. Trimming removed 6 bases at V and 6 bases at J, with 6 bases between. The CDR3 DNA follows: TGTGCCAGCAGACGGACCGAGCAGTACTTC. Translated, it gives CASRRTEQYF.

This clonotype was seen ten or more times. CDR3 DNA sequence: TGTGCCAGCAGCGTTAAGGTAGCGGGAGCGGCCCCCGGGGAGCTGTTTTTT. Translating gives CASSVKVAGAAPGELFF. The chain joins TRBV11-2 to TRBJ2-2; 9 bases map to TRBD2. Germline-derived CDR1 and CDR2 are SGHAT and FQNNGV. The V gene end was trimmed by 5 bases and the J gene end by 6 bases; junction bases not matched to a gene: 13. This CDR3 is built from 17 residues.

The V gene is TRBV7-2, the J gene TRBJ2-7; TRBD1 or TRBD2 may be the D gene (6 bases each). The CDR3 contains 14 residues. The germline V gene has CDR1 SGHTA and CDR2 FQGNSA. V gave up 2 bases and J gave up 0 bases, with 8 bases separating them. The CDR3 spells CASSLWGASYEQYF. As DNA, the CDR3 is TGTGCCAGCAGCTTATGGGGGGCCTCCTACGAGCAGTACTTC.

The chain uses TRBV11-1 and TRBJ1-2, with 9 bases lining up with TRBD1. V lost 2 bases to trimming and J lost 7 bases; unmatched junction nucleotides: 5. This CDR3 has 14 residues. Looked up from germline, CDR1 is SGHAT and CDR2 is FQDESV (reference sequence). The CDR3: CASSLSGQGPGYTF. The CDR3, as DNA: TGTGCCAGCAGCTTATCGGGACAGGGCCCTGGCTACACCTTC.

The chain uses TRBV28 and TRBJ2-7; TRBD1 aligns across 7 bases. V shed 6 bases, J shed 0 bases, and the junction held 5 bases outside the gene matches. This CDR3 has 14 amino acids. Germline V lookup: CDR1 MDHEN, CDR2 SYDVKM. In nucleotides, the CDR3 is TGTGCCAGCAGACCGGGACAGCACTCCTACGAGCAGTACTTC. Translated: CASRPGQHSYEQYF.

The sample holds many counts of this clonotype. The CDR3 spells CASSHPGALRTGSYEQYF. The CDR3, as DNA: TGCGCCAGCAGCCACCCCGGTGCCTTAAGGACAGGATCCTACGAGCAGTACTTC. The chain has TRBV4-1 and TRBJ2-7, with 7 bases fitting TRBD1. Germline trimming cut 3 bases from V and 1 base from J; bases unmatched to any gene: 15. This CDR3 is built from 18 residues. The germline CDR1 and CDR2 sequences are MGHRA and YSYEKL.

There are many counts of this clonotype. The V and J genes are TRBV29-1 and TRBJ2-5; D is possibly TRBD2 (8 bases). The germline CDR1 and CDR2 sequences are SQVTM and ANQGSEA. The CDR3 length is 16 residues. V shed 3 bases and J shed 4 bases, with 21 bases lying between them. CDR3 bases: TGCAGCGTTGATGAGGGGGCAGGGACTAGAGGAGAGACCCAGTACTTC. Amino acids: CSVDEGAGTRGETQYF.

The chain couples TRBV11-2 to TRBJ2-2; 8 bases fit TRBD1. Germline CDR1 reads SGHAT; CDR2 reads FQNNGV. Trimming took 3 bases from V and 1 from J; bases not matched to a gene: 4. The CDR3 totals 16 residues. CDR3 in DNA: TGTGCCAGCAGCTTTAGGGACAGGATGAACACCGGGGAGCTGTTTTTT. Translation gives CASSFRDRMNTGELFF. The whole variable domain, remainder taken from reference TRBV11-2 and TRBJ2-2, is EAGVAQSPRYKIIEKRQSVAFWCNPISGHATLYWYQQILGQGPKLLIQFQNNGVVDDSQLPKDRFSAERLKGVDSTLKIQPAKLEDSAVYLCASSFRDRMNTGELFFGEGSRLTVL.

This clonotype was counted at least ten times. The gene calls are TRBV20-1 and TRBJ1-1, with D hard to call. The CDR3 covers 13 residues. Germline CDR1 and CDR2: DFQATT and SNEGSKA (reference sequence). Trimming pared 5 bases from V and 1 base from J, leaving 11 bases between. The CDR3 sequence: CSAPHPGNTEAFF. CDR3 bases: TGCAGTGCTCCCCACCCAGGGAACACTGAAGCTTTCTTT.

The chain uses TRBV3-1 and TRBJ2-1; TRBD2 matches 7 bases. This CDR3 is 17 amino acids long. V lost 0 bases and J lost 7; bases outside the gene matches: 12. CDR1 and CDR2 (germline): LGHDT, YNNKEL (reference sequence). The CDR3 loop reads CASSQDFASGTGNEQFF. CDR3 nucleotides: TGTGCCAGCAGCCAAGATTTTGCGAGCGGGACGGGTAATGAGCAGTTCTTC.

This clonotype was observed many times. V is TRBV13 and J is TRBJ2-7, with 10 bases identical to TRBD1. The junction had 9 bases not matched to a gene; V was cut back by 4 bases and J by 3 bases. In germline, CDR1 is PRHDT, CDR2 FYEKMQ (reference sequence). This CDR3 region has 16 residues. Here the CDR3 reads CASSSGPTGGFYEQYF. Here the CDR3 DNA reads TGTGCCAGCAGCTCAGGGCCGACAGGGGGCTTCTACGAGCAGTACTTC.

The table lists this clonotype with many counts. A much larger clone differs by one base, so this may be a read error. The genes are TRBV11-2 and TRBJ2-5; TRBD2 aligns across 16 bases. This CDR3 contains 17 residues. Germline V gene data show CDR1 as SGHAT and CDR2 as FQNNGV. This CDR3 is CASSSGLAGGPMETQHF. The CDR3 coding sequence is TGTGCCAGCAGCTCGGGACTAGCGGGAGGGCCGATGGAGACCCAGCACTTC.

This clonotype has at least ten counts. The chain combines TRBV28 with TRBJ2-7; D call uncertain. V lost 7 bases and J 3 bases, leaving 19 bases between the germline ends. Germline CDR1 reads MDHEN; CDR2 reads SYDVKM. CDR3 length: 15 amino acids. For the CDR3, the DNA is TGTGCCAGCAACTTATCATCAGGTGCCCGCTACGAGCAGTACTTC. Encoded protein: CASNLSSGARYEQYF.

This clonotype was detected many times. The chain has TRBV6-2 or TRBV6-3 and TRBJ2-7; 15 bases fit TRBD2. The CDR3 has 18 residues. The V and J ends lost 4 bases and 1 base, in that order; junction bases with no gene match: 8. Germline lookup yields CDR1 MNHEY and CDR2 SVGEGT. CDR3 in amino acids: CASSSGTSGRFLSYEQYF. For the CDR3, the DNA is TGTGCCAGCAGTTCTGGGACTAGCGGGAGGTTTCTATCCTACGAGCAGTACTTC.

This clonotype was found many times. The chain employs TRBV29-1 and TRBJ2-6; a possible D gene is TRBD2 (5 bases). Germline V gene sequence: CDR1 SQVTM, CDR2 ANQGSEA. The CDR3 extends over 14 amino acids. V lost 3 bases and J 3 bases, leaving 9 bases between the germline ends. The CDR3 sequence is CSVEEARGANVLTF. CDR3 DNA: TGCAGCGTTGAGGAGGCTCGTGGGGCCAACGTCCTGACTTTC.

This clonotype came up many times. J is TRBJ2-7 and V is TRBV6-2 or TRBV6-3; D remains unclear. Trimming removed 7 bases from V and 2 bases from J, with 12 bases in between. Germline V gene lookup returns CDR1 MNHEY and CDR2 SVGEGT. There are 13 residues in the CDR3. The CDR3 DNA is TGTGCCAGCACCAGGAACAGAGCCTACGAGCAGTACTTC. It specifies CASTRNRAYEQYF.

This clonotype was found a few times. Since a much larger clone is just one base distant, this may be a read error. The gene calls are TRBV19 and TRBJ1-2; the D is unclear. The CDR3 is 11 amino acids. The V gene's germline CDR1 is LNHDA and CDR2 SQIVND (reference sequence). V dropped 7 bases and J dropped 8 bases, with 11 bases sitting between them. CDR3 coding DNA: TGTGCCAGTAACTGGGGTCGGGGCTACACCTTC. This codes for CASNWGRGYTF.

This clonotype has more than one count but fewer than ten. The V call is TRBV11-3, the J call TRBJ2-2, with a weak D call TRBD2 (6 bases). Germline assignment: CDR1 SGHNT and CDR2 YENEEA. The CDR3 is made up of 13 amino acids. Deletions cut 5 bases from V and 5 bases from J, with 9 bases between. The CDR3 protein is CASSPEGTGELFF. The DNA of the CDR3 is TGTGCCAGCAGCCCGGAGGGAACCGGGGAGCTGTTTTTT. The full variable domain, completed using reference TRBV11-3 and TRBJ2-2, is EAGVVQSPRYKIIEKKQPVAFWCNPISGHNTLYWYLQNLGQGPELLIRYENEEAVDDSQLPKDRFSAERLKGVDSTLKIQPAELGDSAVYLCASSPEGTGELFFGEGSRLTVL.

This clonotype was seen once. This chain connects TRBV24-1 to TRBJ2-2; D perhaps matches TRBD1 (6 bases). Germline CDR1 KGHDR, CDR2 SFDVKD. This CDR3 spans 17 amino acids. Trimming took 2 bases from V and 1 from J, leaving 13 bases between them. This CDR3 is CATSDSTGWRNTGELFF. CDR3 sequence (DNA): TGTGCCACCAGTGATTCTACAGGGTGGAGGAACACCGGGGAGCTGTTTTTT.

This clonotype was counted ten times or more. The chain links TRBV10-3 to TRBJ2-7; 8 positions agree with TRBD1. V lost 9 bases, J lost 9 bases, and 7 bases stayed unmatched. The CDR3 has 11 amino acids. From germline, CDR1 is ENHRY and CDR2 SYGVKD. The CDR3 loop is CAIRAGGVQYF. The CDR3 coding sequence is TGTGCCATTAGAGCAGGGGGCGTGCAGTACTTC.